Shown below are 30 T cell receptor beta chains from a single sample sequenced in a study of T-cell reconstitution after alpha-beta-depleted transplantation in children. A TCRbeta library incorporating unique molecular identifiers was prepared. TCRdb re-called the PCR reads with MiXCR, one entry per CDR3 protein. The sample carries 450,000 to 550,000 distinct CDR3 sequences, about an eighth recorded once. Source: PBMCs, mostly from graft donor cells, taken 180 days after TCRalphabeta/CD19-depleted stem cell transplant. These receptors all come from a female patient aged 2-15 years who had a stem cell transplant for aplastic anemia, so the T cells may come from the graft donor.

This clonotype was counted between two and nine times. The J gene is TRBJ2-7, the V gene TRBV6-2 or TRBV6-3, with 14 bases matching TRBD2. The CDR3 is 15 residues long. From germline, CDR1 is MNHEY and CDR2 SVGEGT. Trimming took 7 bases from V and 7 from J; bases not matched to a gene: 9. DNA of the CDR3: TGTGCCAGCACCTCCGGGACTAGCGGGAGCGATGAGCAGTACGTC. Protein: CASTSGTSGSDEQYV.

V is TRBV9 and J is TRBJ1-1; the D gene is possibly TRBD1 (5 bases). This CDR3 is 13 amino acids long. V shed 0 bases and J shed 9 bases, with 12 bases lying between them. Germline CDR1 is SGDLS and CDR2 is YYNGEE. CDR3 amino acids: CASSVVGQGKAFF. The DNA for the CDR3 is TGTGCCAGCAGCGTAGTGGGGCAGGGCAAAGCTTTCTTT.

The sample holds a few counts of this clonotype. J is TRBJ2-7 and V is TRBV6-1; 7 bases are a match to TRBD2. V was pared by 6 bases and J by 0 bases, with 11 bases of the junction left unmatched. CDR1 is MNHNS and CDR2 is SASEGT in the germline V gene. The CDR3 length is 16 residues. The CDR3 nucleotides are TGTGCCAGCAGCCTGGAGCGGGACGGAAACTCCTACGAGCAGTACGTC. Amino acid sequence: CASSLERDGNSYEQYV.

This rearrangement joins TRBV10-3 to TRBJ2-7, with 7 bases identical to TRBD2. Germline CDR1 is ENHRY and CDR2 is SYGVKD. This CDR3 region has 15 residues. The J segment lost 0 bases and the V segment lost 6 bases, leaving 8 bases of the junction unmatched. CDR3 DNA: TGTGCCATCAGCGCAACCGGCGGGAGCTCCTACGAGCAGTACGTC. Its protein is CAISATGGSSYEQYV.

The V and J genes are TRBV5-1 and TRBJ2-3; either TRBD1 or TRBD2 may fit D (5 bases each). V lost 4 bases and J 3 bases, leaving 12 bases between the germline ends. The CDR3 totals 14 residues. The germline V gene has CDR1 SGHRS and CDR2 YFSETQ. CDR3 coding DNA: TGCGCCAGCAGCCCCCGGGGCTTGACAGATACGCAGTATTTT. Protein sequence: CASSPRGLTDTQYF.

In this sample, this clonotype turned up many times. The chain joins TRBV20-1 to TRBJ2-3; possible D gene TRBD2, 6 bases. The CDR3 contains 14 residues. Trimming removed 7 bases at V and 0 bases at J, with 14 bases between. The germline V gene has CDR1 DFQATT and CDR2 SNEGSKA (reference sequence). The CDR3 DNA reads as TGCAGTGGTTCGTGGGGACTCAGCACAGATACGCAGTATTTT. It encodes CSGSWGLSTDTQYF.

The chain carries TRBV18 and TRBJ2-7; no reliable D call. Trimming took 2 bases from V and 3 from J, leaving 11 bases between them. The CDR3 runs to 14 residues. CDR1 KGHSH and CDR2 LQKENI come from the germline V gene. The CDR3 spells CASSPVTSNYEQYV. The CDR3 bases are TGTGCCAGCTCACCAGTGACATCGAACTACGAGCAGTACGTC.

The rearrangement links TRBV18 to TRBJ1-2; the match to TRBD1 covers 10 bases. CDR1 KGHSH and CDR2 LQKENI come from the germline V gene. V shed 1 base and J 6 bases; nucleotides not matched to a gene: 2. CDR3 length: 14 residues. CDR3 in amino acids: CASSPQGTGDGYTF. The CDR3 nucleotides are TGTGCCAGCTCACCACAGGGGACAGGGGATGGCTACACCTTC.

As to this clonotype: One junction end disagrees with the germline gene, perhaps due to a read error. The chain has TRBV12-3 or TRBV12-4 and TRBJ2-1, with D perhaps TRBD1 (7 bases). CDR3 length equals 19 residues. The CDR3 bases are TGTGCCATCAGTGTAGCGGTAATCAGGGGGAGCGGGCTTTACAATGAGCAGTTCTTC. Protein sequence: CAISVAVIRGSGLYNEQFF.

The rearrangement links TRBV10-3 to TRBJ1-3, with TRBD1 matching 8 bases. CDR1 ENHRY and CDR2 SYGVKD come from the germline V gene. The CDR3 totals 14 residues. V was pared by 3 bases and J by 5 bases, with 3 bases of the junction left unmatched. This CDR3 reads CAISDWDRRNTIYF. In nucleotides, the CDR3 is TGTGCCATCAGTGATTGGGACAGGCGAAACACCATATATTTT.

The table lists this clonotype with many counts. The chain uses TRBV5-1 and TRBJ1-6; D is possibly TRBD1 (5 bases). V lost 4 bases to trimming and J lost 6 bases, with 14 bases between them. CDR1 is SGHRS and CDR2 is YFSETQ in the germline V gene. This CDR3 spans 15 amino acids. Here the CDR3 DNA reads TGCGCCAGCAGCGGCACCCGGGGGAGTAATTCACCCCTCCACTTT. It specifies CASSGTRGSNSPLHF.

This clonotype was seen a few times. The rearrangement uses TRBV4-3 and TRBJ1-3; D is ambiguous. CDR1 is LGHNA, CDR2 YSLEER, per germline. This CDR3 spans 16 amino acids. Deletions cut 0 bases from V and 0 bases from J, with 9 bases between. CDR3 DNA: TGCGCCAGCAGCCAAGATTGGGTCTTCTCTGGAAACACCATATATTTT. Encoded protein: CASSQDWVFSGNTIYF.

The chain carries TRBV6-5 and TRBJ2-7; 9 nucleotides line up with TRBD2. Germline CDR1 is MNHEY and CDR2 is SVGAGI. The CDR3 sequence is 19 residues long. Unmatched junction bases numbered 21, after V lost 2 bases and J lost 7 bases. The CDR3, as DNA: TGTGCCAGCAGTTACAGTATGGTTGGTAGCGGGAGAGGTATGAGGGAGCAGTACTTC. Amino acid sequence: CASSYSMVGSGRGMREQYF.

This clonotype has only a few counts. The chain links TRBV28 to TRBJ2-3; 8 bases agree with TRBD1. CDR1 and CDR2 (germline): MDHEN, SYDVKM. The J segment lost 3 bases and the V segment lost 3 bases, leaving 8 bases of the junction unmatched. The CDR3 spans 16 residues. The CDR3 loop reads CASSFPRTGSTDTQYF. In DNA, the CDR3 is TGTGCCAGCAGTTTCCCGCGGACAGGGTCGACAGATACGCAGTATTTT.

This clonotype was counted only a few times. The gene calls are TRBV7-2 and TRBJ1-2; weak D call: TRBD1 (5 bases). This CDR3 contains 14 residues. Per germline, CDR1 SGHTA and CDR2 FQGNSA. V was cut by 2 bases and J by 7 bases, with 14 bases left in between. This CDR3 is CASSLRKGDFGYTF. DNA of the CDR3: TGTGCCAGCAGCTTAAGGAAAGGGGATTTTGGCTACACCTTC.

The genes are TRBV7-6 and TRBJ2-1; D perhaps matches TRBD2 (6 bases). Germline lookup yields CDR1 SGHVS and CDR2 FNYEAQ. The CDR3 sequence is 16 residues long. V shed 4 bases and J shed 2 bases, with 15 bases lying between them. CDR3 in amino acids: CASSSPTGSAYNEQFF. CDR3 in DNA: TGTGCCAGCAGCTCACCTACCGGGAGTGCCTACAATGAGCAGTTCTTC.

This clonotype was recorded at least ten times. This chain uses TRBV4-3 with TRBJ2-1; either TRBD1 or TRBD2 may fit D (5 bases each). Germline V gives CDR1 LGHNA, CDR2 YSLEER. V was pared by 1 base and J by 7 bases, with 20 bases between. The CDR3 totals 17 residues. DNA for the CDR3: TGCGCCAGCAGCCAAGTAAGGGGACCTAAATCAGGGAATGAGCAGTTCTTC. Translating it yields CASSQVRGPKSGNEQFF.

In its sample, this clonotype was seen many times. V is TRBV7-2 and J is TRBJ2-1; 11 nucleotides line up with TRBD2. The V and J ends lost 1 base and 4 bases, in that order; junction bases with no gene match: 3. The germline CDR1 and CDR2 sequences are SGHTA and FQGNSA. The CDR3 is 16 amino acids. This CDR3 is CASSLGLAGSYNEQFF. The CDR3 coding sequence is TGTGCCAGCAGCTTAGGACTAGCGGGGTCGTACAATGAGCAGTTCTTC.

The chain recombines TRBV12-3 or TRBV12-4 with TRBJ2-7; D is unclear. The V gene lost 3 bases and the J gene lost 3 bases, with 9 bases spanning the gap. The CDR3 consists of 13 residues. The CDR3 DNA sequence: TGTGCCAGCAGTTTCAACGTAAACTACGAGCAGTACTTC. This sequence encodes CASSFNVNYEQYF.

The chain uses TRBV28 and TRBJ1-2, with D possibly matching TRBD1 (5 bases). From germline, CDR1 is MDHEN and CDR2 SYDVKM. This CDR3 is built from 16 residues. V lost 0 bases, J lost 0 bases, and 11 bases lay in between. The CDR3 coding sequence is TGTGCCAGCAGTTTATGGGGACCTCGAGCTAACTATGGCTACACCTTC. It yields the protein CASSLWGPRANYGYTF.

This chain uses TRBV15 with TRBJ2-1; 13 nucleotides agree with TRBD2. Germline CDR1 and CDR2: LNHNV and YYDKDF (reference sequence). Trimming at V came to 0 bases and at J to 7 bases, leaving 6 bases not matched to a gene. CDR3 length: 17 residues. In nucleotides, the CDR3 is TGTGCCACCAGCAGAGATAGGGGACTAGCGGGAAGGAATGAGCAGTTCTTC. It codes for CATSRDRGLAGRNEQFF.

The chain carries TRBV12-3 or TRBV12-4 and TRBJ2-7; D unclear. The CDR3 extends over 12 amino acids. The V end lost 5 bases, the J end lost 6 bases, and 11 bases lay between the germline ends. The CDR3 nucleotides read TGTGCCAGCAGTCCCCTCCGTTGCGAGCAGTACGTC. This translates into CASSPLRCEQYV.

This clonotype was counted between two and nine times. The chain uses TRBV7-3 and TRBJ2-5, with TRBD2 as a possible D gene (6 bases). Trimming took 1 base from V and 3 from J, leaving 15 bases between them. The CDR3 is made up of 16 amino acids. From germline, CDR1 is SGHTA and CDR2 FQGTGA. CDR3 amino acids: CASSLRGMGGKETQYF. CDR3 DNA sequence: TGTGCCAGCAGCTTAAGGGGTATGGGGGGTAAAGAGACCCAGTACTTC.

V and J are TRBV19 and TRBJ2-2; D is uncertain. This CDR3 comprises 13 residues. V was pared by 3 bases and J by 9 bases, with 11 bases between. Germline V gene sequence: CDR1 LNHDA, CDR2 SQIVND (reference sequence). DNA of the CDR3: TGTGCCAGTAGTATCGGACGGGCCCGGGAGCTGTTTTTT. Amino acids: CASSIGRARELFF.

This sequence joins TRBV7-2 and TRBJ2-7, with TRBD1 identical over 9 bases. Looked up from germline, CDR1 is SGHTA and CDR2 is FQGNSA. The CDR3 has 15 amino acids. V shed 2 bases and J 2 bases; nucleotides not matched to a gene: 4. CDR3 amino acids: CASSLRTGDPYEQYV. In DNA, the CDR3 is TGTGCCAGCAGCTTAAGGACAGGGGACCCCTACGAGCAGTACGTC.

This clonotype was seen at least ten times. CDR3: CASSPFLGLSSGVEKLFF. CDR3 bases: TGTGCCAGCTCACCATTCTTGGGCCTCTCTTCAGGCGTAGAAAAACTGTTTTTT. The chain links TRBV18 to TRBJ1-4; D gene unclear. The germline gives CDR1 KGHSH, CDR2 LQKENI. This CDR3 comprises 18 residues. V lost 2 bases and J lost 8, with 24 bases in between.

The chain carries TRBV3-1 and TRBJ2-1, with unresolved D. The CDR3 contains 15 residues. Trimming removed 0 bases at V and 5 bases at J, with 11 bases between. Germline V CDR1 and CDR2: LGHDT, YNNKEL (reference sequence). The CDR3 loop is CASSQDLQPNNEQFF. DNA for the CDR3: TGTGCCAGCAGCCAAGATCTTCAGCCCAACAATGAGCAGTTCTTC.

This clonotype was observed at least ten times. V gene TRBV6-5 combines with J gene TRBJ2-6; no firm D call. Trimming pared 2 bases from V and 0 bases from J, leaving 11 bases between. The length of the CDR3 is 17 residues. The V gene's germline CDR1 is MNHEY and CDR2 SVGAGI. CDR3: CASSYRGPYSGANVLTF. The CDR3 DNA reads TGTGCCAGCAGTTACCGCGGCCCCTACTCTGGGGCCAACGTCCTGACTTTC.

This clonotype has only a few counts. This chain uses TRBV7-3 with TRBJ2-3; perhaps TRBD2 as D (6 bases). The CDR3 has 15 residues. Trimming took off 5 bases at V and 2 bases at J, with 14 bases between the two ends. CDR1 and CDR2 from the germline V gene are SGHTA and FQGTGA. This chain's CDR3 is CASSPRTGDTDTQYF. Written as DNA, the CDR3 is TGTGCCAGCAGCCCTCGGACGGGAGACACAGATACGCAGTATTTT.

The table lists this clonotype with a few counts. The chain uses TRBV11-2 and TRBJ2-3; tentative D call: TRBD2 (5 bases). Germline CDR1 and CDR2: SGHAT and FQNNGV. This CDR3 region has 15 residues. Between the trimmed V and J ends, which lost 0 bases and 6 bases, there was a span of 13 bases. The CDR3 DNA is TGTGCCAGCAGCTTAGATGTCCCTAGCAGTGATACGCAGTATTTT. Protein product: CASSLDVPSSDTQYF.